The source of this T cell receptor (beta chain) is a study of blood T cells in healthy people across ages. Next came a second PCR, run for roughly 6 to 11 cycles, which used a sample-barcoded 5' primer along with a J-beta primer mix. Via MiXCR, TCRdb re-called the 5' RACE reads, giving one row per CDR3 protein. The sample lists 750,000 to 1,000,000 distinct CDR3 sequences; under 35% were seen once. This clonotype was detected only a few times. The CDR3 totals 15 residues. The V gene's germline CDR1 is SGHTA and CDR2 FQGTGA. The junction had 15 bases not matched to a gene; V was cut back by 5 bases and J by 9 bases. This sample also appeared in a second study, on T cells of mothers and their children. That work states: The second PCR used the M1S primer, and this primer added sample barcodes and 2-4 random nucleotides. Maternal samples each gave over 9 million TCR beta CDR3 reads, and child samples roughly 3 million each. It was related mother-child pairs that showed slightly higher overlap than unrelated pairs, without reaching significance.

The receptor was isolated from a woman aged 40 to 49 in good health. This chain joins TRBV7-3 and TRBJ1-2, with 7 nucleotides matching TRBD1. The sequencing input was blood. This CDR3 is CASSPTGSDLISYTF. Written as DNA, the CDR3 is TGTGCCAGCAGCCCGACAGGGAGCGATCTTATTAGCTACACCTTC.